These 5 T cell receptor beta chains originate from one sample sequenced in a study of T-cell memory formation after mild COVID-19. From the 5' RACE reads, TCRdb called clonotypes with MiXCR, one entry per CDR3 protein. The table has 470,000 or so distinct CDR3 sequences, about 20% seen once. The sequencing sample was made of PBMCs or a T cell subset sorted from them (not recorded which). These receptors came from an adult woman who had mild COVID-19 (a few samples of this study predate the infection). Cell type and time point are not known.

The chain carries TRBV13 and TRBJ1-6, with 7 positions matching TRBD1. Germline-derived CDR1 and CDR2 are PRHDT and FYEKMQ (reference sequence). Losses at the gene ends were 4 bases for V and 4 bases for J; bases not matched to a gene: 4. The CDR3 totals 15 residues. CDR3 sequence: CASSSTGEYNSPLHF. CDR3 bases: TGTGCCAGCAGCTCAACAGGGGAGTATAATTCACCCCTCCACTTT.

V gene TRBV6-6 combines with J gene TRBJ1-1, with TRBD1 matching 11 bases. Germline-derived CDR1 and CDR2 are MNHNY and SVGAGI (reference sequence). This CDR3 has 21 residues. J lost 4 bases, V lost 5 bases, and 24 bases had no gene match. DNA of the CDR3: TGTGCCAGCAGTCCCTGGACAGGGGGCGTGGGGAGGGGACTTAAGGGCACTGAAGCTTTCTTT. Its protein is CASSPWTGGVGRGLKGTEAFF.

This clonotype was picked up many times. This chain uses TRBV12-3 or TRBV12-4 with TRBJ2-2, with a weak D call TRBD1 (6 bases). Trimming stripped 6 bases from V and 0 bases from J, with 8 bases between. The CDR3 sequence is 14 residues long. In DNA, the CDR3 is TGTGCCAGCAGACGACAGGCGAACACCGGGGAGCTGTTTTTT. It yields the protein CASRRQANTGELFF.

The V and J genes are TRBV5-1 and TRBJ2-3; D remains unclear. This CDR3 is built from 15 residues. Germline assignment: CDR1 SGHRS and CDR2 YFSETQ. V lost 3 bases to trimming and J lost 0 bases, with 11 bases between them. In DNA form, the CDR3 reads TGCGCCAGCAGCTCTGGAGTAGTCAGCACAGATACGCAGTATTTT. Protein product: CASSSGVVSTDTQYF.

This chain links TRBV5-5 with TRBJ2-5; TRBD1 is a possible D gene (5 bases). V dropped 4 bases and J dropped 2 bases, with 12 bases sitting between them. Germline loops: CDR1 SGHKS, CDR2 YYEKEE (reference sequence). CDR3 length: 14 amino acids. CDR3 residues: CASSDWGRQETQYF. The CDR3 DNA reads TGTGCCAGCAGCGATTGGGGCAGACAAGAGACCCAGTACTTC.